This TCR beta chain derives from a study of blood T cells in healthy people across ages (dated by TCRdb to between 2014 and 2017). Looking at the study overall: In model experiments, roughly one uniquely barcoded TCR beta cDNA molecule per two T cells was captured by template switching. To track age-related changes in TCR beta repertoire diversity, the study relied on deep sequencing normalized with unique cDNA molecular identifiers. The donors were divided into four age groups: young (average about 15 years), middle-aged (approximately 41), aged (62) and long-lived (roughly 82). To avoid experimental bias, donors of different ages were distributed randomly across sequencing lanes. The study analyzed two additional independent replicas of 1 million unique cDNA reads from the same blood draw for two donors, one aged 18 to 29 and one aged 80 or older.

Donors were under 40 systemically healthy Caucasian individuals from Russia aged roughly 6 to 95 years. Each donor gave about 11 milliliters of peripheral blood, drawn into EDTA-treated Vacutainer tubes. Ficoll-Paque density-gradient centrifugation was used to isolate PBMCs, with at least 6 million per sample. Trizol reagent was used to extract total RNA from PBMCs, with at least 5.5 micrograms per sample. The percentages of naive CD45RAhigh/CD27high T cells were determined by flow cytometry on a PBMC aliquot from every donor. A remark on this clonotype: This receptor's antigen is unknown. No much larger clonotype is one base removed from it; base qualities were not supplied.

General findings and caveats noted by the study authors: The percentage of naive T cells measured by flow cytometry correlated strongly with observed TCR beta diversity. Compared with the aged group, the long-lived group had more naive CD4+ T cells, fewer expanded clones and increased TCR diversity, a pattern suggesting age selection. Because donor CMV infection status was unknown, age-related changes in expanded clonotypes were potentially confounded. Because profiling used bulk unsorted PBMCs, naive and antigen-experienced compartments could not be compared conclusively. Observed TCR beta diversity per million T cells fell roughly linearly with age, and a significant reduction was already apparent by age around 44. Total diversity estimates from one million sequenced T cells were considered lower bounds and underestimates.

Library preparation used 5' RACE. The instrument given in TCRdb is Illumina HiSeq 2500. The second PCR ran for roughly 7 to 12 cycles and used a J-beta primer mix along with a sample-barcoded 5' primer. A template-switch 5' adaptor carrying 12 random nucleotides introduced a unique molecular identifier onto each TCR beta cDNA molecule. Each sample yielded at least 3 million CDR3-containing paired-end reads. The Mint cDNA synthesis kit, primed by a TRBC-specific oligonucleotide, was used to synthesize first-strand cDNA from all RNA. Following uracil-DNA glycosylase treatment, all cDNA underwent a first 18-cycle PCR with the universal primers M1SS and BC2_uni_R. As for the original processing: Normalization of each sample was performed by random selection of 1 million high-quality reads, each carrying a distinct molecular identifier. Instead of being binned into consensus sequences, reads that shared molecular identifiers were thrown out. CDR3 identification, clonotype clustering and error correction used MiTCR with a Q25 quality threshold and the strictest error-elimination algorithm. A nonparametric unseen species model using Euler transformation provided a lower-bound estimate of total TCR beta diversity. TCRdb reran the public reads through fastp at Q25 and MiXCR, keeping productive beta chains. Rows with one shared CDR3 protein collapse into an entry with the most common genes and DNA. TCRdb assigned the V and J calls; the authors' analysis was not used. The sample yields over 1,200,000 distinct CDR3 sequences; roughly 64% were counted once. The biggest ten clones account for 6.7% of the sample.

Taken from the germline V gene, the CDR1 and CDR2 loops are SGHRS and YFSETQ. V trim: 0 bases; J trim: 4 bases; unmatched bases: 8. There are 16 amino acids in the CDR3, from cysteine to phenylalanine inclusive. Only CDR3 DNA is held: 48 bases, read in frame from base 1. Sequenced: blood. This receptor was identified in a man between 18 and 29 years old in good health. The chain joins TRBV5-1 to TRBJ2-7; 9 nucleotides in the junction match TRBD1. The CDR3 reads CASSLVSGTGPYEQYF. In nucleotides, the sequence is TGCGCCAGCAGCTTGGTCTCCGGGACAGGGCCTTACGAGCAGTACTTC.